The 12 T cell receptor beta chains presented below share a single source sample, sequenced in a study of breast tumors, draining lymph nodes, adjacent tissues. Using its own MiXCR run on the multiplex PCR reads, TCRdb lists one record per CDR3 protein. Here the sample spans approximately 120,000 distinct CDR3 sequences, over 20% being singletons. Samples came from axillary lymph nodes draining the breast cancer. Material: axillary lymph node tissue. Source of these receptors: a female donor with breast cancer. Some clones in this sample may be carry-over from other donors' samples.

Points on this clonotype: This may be a read error, as it is one base from a much larger clone. The genes are TRBV6-1 and TRBJ2-7, with 7 bases aligning to TRBD1. This CDR3 region has 15 residues. Germline lookup yields CDR1 MNHNS and CDR2 SASEGT. Trimming at V came to 2 bases and at J to 5 bases, leaving 9 bases not matched to a gene. The CDR3 nucleotides are TGTGCCAGCAGTGAACTGGGGACAGAGGGGAACGAGCAGTACTTC. This translates into CASSELGTEGNEQYF.

This clonotype has a handful of counts. Possible read error: a much larger clone is one base away. Likely a read error: the CDR3 ends without its conserved phenylalanine or tryptophan. V gene TRBV4-2 combines with J gene TRBJ2-5; 14 bases are shared with TRBD2. Germline-derived CDR1 and CDR2 are LGHNA and YNFKEQ. The CDR3 covers 16 residues. The trim removed 3 bases at V and 4 bases at J, leaving 4 bases unmatched. CDR3 loop: CASSHVGTSGRETQYL. The CDR3 DNA follows: TGTGCCAGCAGCCACGTCGGGACTAGCGGGAGAGAGACCCAGTACCTC.

The J gene is TRBJ2-6, the V gene TRBV27; D is uncertain. V was clipped by 10 bases and J by 10 bases, with 8 bases between them. This CDR3 contains 10 residues. Germline V gives CDR1 MNHEY, CDR2 SMNVEV (reference sequence). CDR3 in DNA: TGTGCCACCCAAGGGAACGTCCTGACTTTC. Residues: CATQGNVLTF.

This clonotype has at least ten counts. The chain recombines TRBV6-1 with TRBJ1-6; D is unresolved. The CDR3 has 13 amino acids. Germline V gene data show CDR1 as MNHNS and CDR2 as SASEGT. The V and J ends lost 1 base and 7 bases respectively, with 5 bases between them. The CDR3 spells CASSEVRNSPLHF. CDR3 in DNA: TGTGCCAGCAGTGAAGTCAGGAATTCACCCCTCCACTTT.

Ten or more counts support this clonotype. V and J are TRBV29-1 and TRBJ2-1; D not resolved. The CDR3 contains 13 residues. Germline assignment: CDR1 SQVTM and CDR2 ANQGSEA. Trimming left V 0 bases short and J 6 bases short, with 9 bases between. The CDR3 DNA sequence: TGCAGCGTTGAAGAGATGGTGACCAATGAGCAGTTCTTC. This codes for CSVEEMVTNEQFF.

This clonotype was observed at least ten times. This chain joins TRBV6-1 and TRBJ2-7, with D perhaps matching TRBD1 or TRBD2 (5 bases each). V lost 8 bases, J lost 6 bases, and 14 bases lay in between. The CDR3 consists of 12 residues. CDR1 and CDR2 from the germline V gene are MNHNS and SASEGT. The CDR3 nucleotides are TGTGCCAGCCGGGGCGGGCTCGCCGAGCAGTACTTC. Protein product: CASRGGLAEQYF.

This clonotype has a handful of counts. The chain has TRBV11-2 and TRBJ1-2; TRBD1 is a possible D gene (6 bases). The CDR3 consists of 18 residues. Germline CDR1 reads SGHAT; CDR2 reads FQNNGV. V was pared by 2 bases and J by 4 bases, with 23 bases between. CDR3 in DNA: TGTGCCAGCAGCTTACGGAGGGGGTTCGCAGGGGTGGGCTATGGCTACACCTTC. This encodes CASSLRRGFAGVGYGYTF.

In this sample, this clonotype turned up a few times. One base away lies a much larger clone, so this may be a sequencing read error. The chain has TRBV7-9 and TRBJ1-3, with D hard to call. CDR3 size: 13 residues. Looked up from germline, CDR1 is SEHNR and CDR2 is FQNEAQ (reference sequence). Between the trimmed V and J ends, which lost 8 bases and 5 bases, there was a span of 13 bases. The CDR3 DNA follows: TGTGCCAGCGGTCCCGGTACCCGAAACACCATATATTTT. Its translation: CASGPGTRNTIYF.

On this clonotype itself: This may come from a read error, since a much larger clone is one base off. The chain recombines TRBV2 with TRBJ1-2, with 8 bases aligning to TRBD1. The V segment lost 8 bases and the J segment 9 bases; nucleotides outside the gene matches: 8. The CDR3 loop spans 12 amino acids. The germline CDR1 and CDR2 sequences are SNHLY and FYNNEI. In DNA, the CDR3 is TGTGCCAGCCAGGACAGGGTAGATAGCTACACCTTC. As protein: CASQDRVDSYTF.

On this clonotype itself: It may be a read error: a sequence one base away is much more abundant. The CDR3 sequence: CASSLRHLYNEQFF. The DNA for the CDR3 is TGTGCCAGCAGTTTGAGACATCTTTACAATGAGCAGTTCTTC. The chain recombines TRBV28 with TRBJ2-1, with D unclear. Deletions cut 3 bases from V and 4 bases from J, with 10 bases between. Per germline, CDR1 MDHEN and CDR2 SYDVKM. The length of the CDR3 is 14 residues.

At least ten counts were recorded for this clonotype. One end of the junction varies from germline; a read error may be responsible. The CDR3 sequence: CASSGDNNDGYTF. The CDR3 nucleotides are TGTGCCAGCAGTGGGGACAATAACGATGGCTACACCTTC. The chain employs TRBV12-3 or TRBV12-4 and TRBJ1-2, with D tentatively TRBD1 (6 bases). The CDR3 is 13 residues long.

This clonotype has a count of ten or more. The rearrangement links TRBV5-8 to TRBJ2-3, with 11 positions matching TRBD1. CDR3 size: 15 residues. Looked up from germline, CDR1 is SGHTS and CDR2 is YDEGEE. The V and J ends lost 3 bases and 6 bases, in that order; junction bases with no gene match: 6. CDR3 coding DNA: TGTGCCAGCAGCTGGGGGACAGGGGGGTTTGATACGCAGTATTTT. Amino acids: CASSWGTGGFDTQYF.